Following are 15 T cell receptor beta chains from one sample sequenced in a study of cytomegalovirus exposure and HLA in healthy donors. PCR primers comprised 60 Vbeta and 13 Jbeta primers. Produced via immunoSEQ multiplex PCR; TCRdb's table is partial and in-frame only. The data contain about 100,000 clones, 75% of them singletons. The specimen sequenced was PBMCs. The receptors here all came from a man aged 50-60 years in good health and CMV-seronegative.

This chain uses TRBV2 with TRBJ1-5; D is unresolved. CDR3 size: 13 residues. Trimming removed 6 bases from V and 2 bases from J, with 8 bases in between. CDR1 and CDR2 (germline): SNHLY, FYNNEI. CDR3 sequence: CASRGSGNQPQHF. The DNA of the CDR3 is TGTGCCAGCAGGGGGAGCGGCAATCAGCCCCAGCATTTT.

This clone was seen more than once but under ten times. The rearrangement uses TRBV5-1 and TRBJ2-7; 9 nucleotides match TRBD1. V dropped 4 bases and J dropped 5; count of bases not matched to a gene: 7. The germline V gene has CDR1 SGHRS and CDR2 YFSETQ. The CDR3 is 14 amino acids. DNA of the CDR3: TGCGCCAGCAGCGCCGGACAGGGGAGGGACGAGCAGTACTTC. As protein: CASSAGQGRDEQYF.

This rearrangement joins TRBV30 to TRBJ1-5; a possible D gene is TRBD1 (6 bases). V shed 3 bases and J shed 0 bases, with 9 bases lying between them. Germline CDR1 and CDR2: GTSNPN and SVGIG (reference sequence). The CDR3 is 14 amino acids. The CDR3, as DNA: TGTGCCTGGAGCGGACAGAATAGCAATCAGCCCCAGCATTTT. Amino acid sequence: CAWSGQNSNQPQHF.

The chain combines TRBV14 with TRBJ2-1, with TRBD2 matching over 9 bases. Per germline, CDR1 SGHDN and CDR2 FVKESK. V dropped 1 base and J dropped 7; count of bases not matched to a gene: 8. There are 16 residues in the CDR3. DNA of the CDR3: TGTGCCAGCAGCCAAGCCCAAGCGGGAGGTGTTAATGAGCAGTTCTTC. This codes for CASSQAQAGGVNEQFF. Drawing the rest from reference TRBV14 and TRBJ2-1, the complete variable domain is EAGVTQFPSHSVIEKGQTVTLRCDPISGHDNLYWYRRVMGKEIKFLLHFVKESKQDESGMPNNRFLAERTGGTYSTLKVQPAELEDSGVYFCASSQAQAGGVNEQFFGPGTRLTVL.

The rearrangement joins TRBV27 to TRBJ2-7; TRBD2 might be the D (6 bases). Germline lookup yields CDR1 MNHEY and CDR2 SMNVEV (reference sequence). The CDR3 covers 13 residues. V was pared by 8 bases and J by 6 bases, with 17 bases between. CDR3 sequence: CASLDVLEGEQYF. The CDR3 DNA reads TGTGCCAGCCTCGACGTCCTGGAGGGCGAGCAGTACTTC.

The CDR3 DNA reads as TGTGCCAGCAGTGCCGGGACAGCTACACCGTTGATCTATGGCTACACCTTC. Translated, it gives CASSAGTATPLIYGYTF. The chain employs TRBV28 and TRBJ1-2, with 7 nucleotides matching TRBD1. The CDR3 contains 17 residues. The germline V gene encodes CDR1 MDHEN and CDR2 SYDVKM. Germline trimming cut 5 bases from V and 4 bases from J; bases unmatched to any gene: 16.

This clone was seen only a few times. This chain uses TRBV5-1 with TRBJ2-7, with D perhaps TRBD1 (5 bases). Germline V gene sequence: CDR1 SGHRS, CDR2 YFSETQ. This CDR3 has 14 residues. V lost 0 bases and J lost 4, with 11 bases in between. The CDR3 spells CASSLGQIHYEQYF. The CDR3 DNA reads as TGCGCCAGCAGCTTGGGACAGATCCATTACGAGCAGTACTTC.

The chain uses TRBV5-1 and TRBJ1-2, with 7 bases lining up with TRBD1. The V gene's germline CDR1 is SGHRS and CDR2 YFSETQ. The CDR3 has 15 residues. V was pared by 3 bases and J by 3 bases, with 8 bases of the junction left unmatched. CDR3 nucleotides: TGCGCCAGCAGCTCGTTGACAGGGAACGACTATGGCTACACCTTC. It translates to CASSSLTGNDYGYTF.

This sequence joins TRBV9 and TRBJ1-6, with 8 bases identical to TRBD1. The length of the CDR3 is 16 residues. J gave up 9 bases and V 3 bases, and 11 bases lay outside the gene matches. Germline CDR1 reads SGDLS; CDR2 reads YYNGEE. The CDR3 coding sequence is TGTGCCAGCAGCGCCCAATCGACAGGGGCCAGTTCACCCCTCCACTTT. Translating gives CASSAQSTGASSPLHF. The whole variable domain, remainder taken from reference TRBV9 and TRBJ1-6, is DSGVTQTPKHLITATGQRVTLRCSPRSGDLSVYWYQQSLDQGLQFLIQYYNGEERAKGNILERFSAQQFPDLHSELNLSSLELGDSALYFCASSAQSTGASSPLHFGNGTRLTVT.

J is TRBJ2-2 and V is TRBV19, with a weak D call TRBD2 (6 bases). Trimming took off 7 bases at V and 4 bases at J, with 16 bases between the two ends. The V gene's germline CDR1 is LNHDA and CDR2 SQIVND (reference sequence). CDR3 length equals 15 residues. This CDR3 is CASTILRRGTGELFF. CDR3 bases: TGTGCCAGTACCATACTCCGGCGGGGCACCGGGGAGCTGTTTTTT.

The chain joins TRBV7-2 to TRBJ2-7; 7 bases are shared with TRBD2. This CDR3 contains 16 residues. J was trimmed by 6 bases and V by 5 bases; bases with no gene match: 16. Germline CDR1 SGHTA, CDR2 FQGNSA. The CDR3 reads CASSKTQTSVPLEQYF. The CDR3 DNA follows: TGTGCCAGCAGCAAAACCCAAACTAGCGTCCCTCTCGAGCAGTACTTC.

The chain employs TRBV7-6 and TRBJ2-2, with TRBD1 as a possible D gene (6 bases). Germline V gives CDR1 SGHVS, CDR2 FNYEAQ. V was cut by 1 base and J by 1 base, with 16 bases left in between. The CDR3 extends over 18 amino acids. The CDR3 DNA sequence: TGTGCCAGCAGCTTAGGGGGGCGGAGCTGGCAGAACACCGGGGAGCTGTTTTTT. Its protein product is CASSLGGRSWQNTGELFF.

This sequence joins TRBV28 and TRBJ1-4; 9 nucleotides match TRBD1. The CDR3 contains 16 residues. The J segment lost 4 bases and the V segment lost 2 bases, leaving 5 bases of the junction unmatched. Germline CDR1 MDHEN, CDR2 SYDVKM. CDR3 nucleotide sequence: TGTGCCAGCAGTTTAAAAGGGACAGGGTTTAATGAAAAACTGTTTTTT. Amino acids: CASSLKGTGFNEKLFF. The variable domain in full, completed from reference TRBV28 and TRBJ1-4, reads DVKVTQSSRYLVKRTGEKVFLECVQDMDHENMFWYRQDPGLGLRLIYFSYDVKMKEKGDIPEGYSVSREKKERFSLILESASTNQTSMYLCASSLKGTGFNEKLFFGSGTQLSVL.

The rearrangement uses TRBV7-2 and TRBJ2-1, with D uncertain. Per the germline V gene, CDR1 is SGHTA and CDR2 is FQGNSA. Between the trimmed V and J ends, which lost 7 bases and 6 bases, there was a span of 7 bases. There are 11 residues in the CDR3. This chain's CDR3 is CASNQLNEQFF. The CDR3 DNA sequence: TGTGCCAGCAACCAACTCAATGAGCAGTTCTTC.

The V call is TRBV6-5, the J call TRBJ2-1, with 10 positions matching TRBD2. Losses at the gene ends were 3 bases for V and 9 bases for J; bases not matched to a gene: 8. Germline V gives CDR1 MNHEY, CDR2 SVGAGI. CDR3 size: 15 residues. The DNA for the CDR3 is TGTGCCAGCAGTTATAATACGGGACTAGCGTTTGAGCAGTTCTTC. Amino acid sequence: CASSYNTGLAFEQFF.